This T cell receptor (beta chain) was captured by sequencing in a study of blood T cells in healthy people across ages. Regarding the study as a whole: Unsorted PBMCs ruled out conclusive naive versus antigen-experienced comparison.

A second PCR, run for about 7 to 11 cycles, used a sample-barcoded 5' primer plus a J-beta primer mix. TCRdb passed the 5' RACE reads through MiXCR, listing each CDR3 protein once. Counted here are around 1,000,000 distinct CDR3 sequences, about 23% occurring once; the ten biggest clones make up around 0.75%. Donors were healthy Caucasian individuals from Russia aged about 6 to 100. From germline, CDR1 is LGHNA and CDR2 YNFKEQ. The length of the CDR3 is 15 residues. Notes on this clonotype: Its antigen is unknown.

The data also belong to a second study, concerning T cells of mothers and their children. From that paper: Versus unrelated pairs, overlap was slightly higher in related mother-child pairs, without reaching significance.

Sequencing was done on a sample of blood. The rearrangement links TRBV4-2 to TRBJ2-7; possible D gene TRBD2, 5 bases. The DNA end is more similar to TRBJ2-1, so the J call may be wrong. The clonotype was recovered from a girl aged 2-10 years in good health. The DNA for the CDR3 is TGTGCCAGCAGCCCTCAAATCGGAGCGGAGATTGAGCAGTTCTTC. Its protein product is CASSPQIGAEIEQFF.